These T cell receptor beta chains were read from a single sample in a study of control samples from healthy donors and cancer patients. Profiled with immunoSEQ multiplex PCR; TCRdb holds only in-frame clones, not every one. The data show 15,000 to 20,000 clones, with around nine tenths seen just once and 25% to 35% held by the top ten. Sequences were obtained from PBMCs. Receptors originate from a man in his 60s with head and neck cancer. CDR3s include the opening cysteine and the closing phenylalanine or tryptophan. A D gene is named only where the DNA matches it firmly. Clone sizes are given selectively: once, few, many, or a class where the clone is expanded.

>NA|TRBJ1-1|TRBV29-1|NA|13
TGCAGCGTTGTTCCAGCTATGAACACTGAAGCTTTCTTT
CSVVPAMNTEAFF
>NA|TRBJ2-7|TRBV19|NA|13
TGTGCCAGTAGTCGTCAGGGCGCCTACGAGCAGTACTTC
CASSRQGAYEQYF
>once|TRBJ1-1|TRBV6-5|NA|15
TGTGCCAGCAGAACGGGGGACTCATTATTGAGGGGTATCTTCTTT
CASRTGDSLLRGIFF
>NA|TRBJ1-4|TRBV25-1|NA|12
TGTGCCAGCAGGGACCACAGGGAAAAACTGTTTTTT
CASRDHREKLFF
>NA|TRBJ2-5|TRBV7-9|NA|13
TGTGCCAGCAGCCCAGCCGACCGAGAGACCCAGTACTTC
CASSPADRETQYF
>NA|TRBJ2-1|TRBV6-4|NA|13
TGTGCCAGCAGTGACACCCAGTGGGGTGAGCAGTTCTTC
CASSDTQWGEQFF
>NA|TRBJ2-7|TRBV5-1|TRBD2|17
TGCGCCAGCAGCCCGGCGGCTAGCGGGGGAAAGGTCTACGAGCAGTACTTC
CASSPAASGGKVYEQYF
>once|TRBJ1-3|TRBV6-6|NA|14
TGTGCCAGCACCGATCGAGGGGTTGGAAACACCATATATTTT
CASTDRGVGNTIYF
>NA|TRBJ1-2|TRBV19|NA|13
TGTGCCAGTAGTGCGGGGCAACACTATGGCTACACCTTC
CASSAGQHYGYTF
>NA|TRBJ1-2|TRBV20-1|NA|11
TGCAGTGCCCCTAGGGACCATGGCTACACCTTC
CSAPRDHGYTF
>once|TRBJ1-3|TRBV29-1|NA|14
TGCAGCGTTGAAGATTATGGGACTGGAAACACCATATATTTT
CSVEDYGTGNTIYF
>NA|TRBJ2-1|TRBV18|NA|15
TGTGCCAGCTCCCCCTCGGTGAGGGGCGTGGATGAGCAGTTCTTC
CASSPSVRGVDEQFF
>NA|TRBJ2-7|TRBV29-1|TRBD1|12
TGCAGCATCACAGGGGTCGGTTACGAGCAGTACTTC
CSITGVGYEQYF
>NA|TRBJ2-6|TRBV27|NA|15
TGTGCCAGCAGGCCAGTGAGCTCTGGGGCCAACGTCCTGACTTTC
CASRPVSSGANVLTF
>NA|TRBJ2-1|TRBV5-4|TRBD2|15
TGTGCCAGCAGCTTCCGGACTAGCGGCTACAATGAGCAGTTCTTC
CASSFRTSGYNEQFF
>NA|TRBJ1-4|TRBV18|NA|13
TGTGCCAGCTCACCGCAGGGGAATGAAAAACTGTTTTTT
CASSPQGNEKLFF
>few|TRBJ2-1|TRBV29-1|NA|13
TGCAGCGGTCTTGGGGGGTCCTACAATGAGCAGTTCTTC
CSGLGGSYNEQFF
>NA|TRBJ2-1|TRBV15|TRBD2|17
TGTGCCACCAGCAGAGATCCGTGGCGGGGGGCGGACAATGAGCAGTTCTTC
CATSRDPWRGADNEQFF
>NA|TRBJ1-5|TRBV10-3|NA|15
TGTGCCATCAGTGAGGGTGGCAGGGCAGGACAGCCCCAGCATTTT
CAISEGGRAGQPQHF
>NA|TRBJ1-2|TRBV4-2|NA|16
TGTGCCAGCAGCCAAGAGCAAAACCGGGGCAACTATGGCTACACCTTC
CASSQEQNRGNYGYTF
>NA|TRBJ2-1|TRBV2|NA|13
TGTGCCAGCAGTGTAGTACAGGGCAATGAGCAGTTCTTC
CASSVVQGNEQFF
>NA|TRBJ1-1|TRBV7-9|NA|13
TGTGCCAGCAGCTTGGGGACTAACACTGAAGCTTTCTTT
CASSLGTNTEAFF
>NA|TRBJ1-1|TRBV18|NA|13
TGTGCCAGCTCACCACAGGGGAACACTGAAGCTTTCTTT
CASSPQGNTEAFF
>once|TRBJ2-7|TRBV11-2|NA|14
TGTGCCAGCAGCTTAGTTGCCGGCTCCTACGAGCAGTACTTC
CASSLVAGSYEQYF
>NA|TRBJ1-2|TRBV7-2|NA|14
TGTGCCAGCAGCCCCGGGACGGGCTCTTATGGCTACACCTTC
CASSPGTGSYGYTF
>NA|TRBJ1-2|TRBV6-4|NA|12
TGTGCCAGCAGTGACTCACGGGGTGGCTACACCTTC
CASSDSRGGYTF
>NA|TRBJ2-1|TRBV4-1|NA|13
TGCGCCAGCAGCCAAGATTTTGTAAATGAGCAGTTCTTC
CASSQDFVNEQFF
>NA|TRBJ1-4|TRBV11-2|NA|14
TGTGCCAGCAGCTTAGGGCAGGGTTGGGAAAAACTGTTTTTT
CASSLGQGWEKLFF
>NA|TRBJ2-5|TRBV7-7|TRBD2|15
TGTGCCAGCAGCCACTTCGGCGGGGGACAAGAGACCCAGTACTTC
CASSHFGGGQETQYF
>NA|TRBJ2-3|TRBV5-5|NA|16
TGTGCCAGCAGCCCCTGGGGACTCCCCGTCCCAGATACGCAGTATTTT
CASSPWGLPVPDTQYF
>NA|TRBJ2-5|TRBV10-1|NA|14
TGCGCCAGCAGTGAGTCCAGGGCCCAAGAGACCCAGTACTTC
CASSESRAQETQYF
>NA|TRBJ2-5|TRBV5-5|TRBD1|15
TGTGCCAGCAGCGATACTGTGACAGGGGGTGAGACCCAGTACTTC
CASSDTVTGGETQYF
>few|TRBJ1-5|TRBV10-1|TRBD1|15
TGCGCCAGCGGCCCGAGGACAGGGAGGAATCAGCCCCAGCATTTT
CASGPRTGRNQPQHF
>NA|TRBJ1-5|TRBV3-1/TRBV3-2|NA|14
TGTGCCAGCAGCCAACCCCTCCGGGGAGAGCCCCAGCATTTT
CASSQPLRGEPQHF
>NA|TRBJ1-4|TRBV7-9|NA|13
TGTGCCAGCAGCTTTCGGGGTAATGAAAAACTGTTTTTT
CASSFRGNEKLFF
>few|TRBJ2-2|TRBV15|NA|16
TGTGCCACCAGCAGAGGGCAACCTTGGGGAGCCGGGGAGCTGTTTTTT
CATSRGQPWGAGELFF
>NA|TRBJ2-1|TRBV9|TRBD2|17
TGTGCCAGCAGCGTAGCCCCTCTAGCGGGGGGGCAAAATGAGCAGTTCTTC
CASSVAPLAGGQNEQFF
>NA|TRBJ2-5|TRBV7-2|TRBD1|15
TGTGCCAGCAGCCGCCAACAGGGGGCTGAGGAGACCCAGTACTTC
CASSRQQGAEETQYF
>NA|TRBJ2-5|TRBV7-2|TRBD1|15
TGTGCCAGCAACCTCGGGACAGGAAACCAAGAGACCCAGTACTTC
CASNLGTGNQETQYF
>NA|TRBJ1-6|TRBV14|TRBD1|15
TGTGCCAGCGGCGAATTGGAGACAGGGTGTTCACCCCTCCACTTT
CASGELETGCSPLHF
>NA|TRBJ2-7|TRBV27|NA|14
TGTGCCAGCAGTTTTTCCGCAAGCTCCTACGAGCAGTACTTC
CASSFSASSYEQYF
>NA|TRBJ1-1|TRBV28|NA|12
TGTGCCAGCAGTTTATCGCCAGGGCGGGCTTTCTTT
CASSLSPGRAFF
>NA|TRBJ2-7|TRBV28|NA|11
TGTGCCAGCAGTTTAGTCGACGAGCAGTACTTC
CASSLVDEQYF
>NA|TRBJ1-2|TRBV7-8|TRBD1|13
TGTGCCAGCAGCTTGGGACAGGGAGGCGGCTACACCTTC
CASSLGQGGGYTF
>NA|TRBJ2-2|TRBV23-1|TRBD2|16
TGCGCCAATTCCCTTAGGGCGGGGGGCACCACCGGGGAGCTGTTTTTT
CANSLRAGGTTGELFF
>NA|TRBJ1-1|TRBV7-9|NA|13
TGTGCCAGCAGCCTGACGATAGACACTGAAGCTTTCTTT
CASSLTIDTEAFF
>NA|TRBJ2-7|TRBV7-9|TRBD1|14
TGTGCCAGCAGACCTGGACAGGACACCTACGAGCAGTACTTC
CASRPGQDTYEQYF
>NA|TRBJ1-4|TRBV2|NA|14
TGTGCCAGCAGCGCCGACAGGTTTAATGAAAAACTGTTTTTT
CASSADRFNEKLFF
>once|TRBJ2-2|TRBV24-1|NA|16
TGTGCCACCAGTGACCCCGGAGGGGCGGACACCGGGGAGCTGTTTTTT
CATSDPGGADTGELFF
>NA|TRBJ2-7|TRBV6-5|TRBD2|16
TGTGCCAGCAGTTACACTAGCGGGGGACCTCTCTACGAGCAGTACTTC
CASSYTSGGPLYEQYF
>NA|TRBJ2-2|TRBV7-2|TRBD2|16
TGTGCCAGCAGCTCCCTCTCGCGGGGGGGCCTAAGGGAGCTGTTTTTT
CASSSLSRGGLRELFF
>NA|TRBJ1-2|TRBV5-4|NA|14
TGTGCCAGCAGCTCCGGTCCTGATAACTATGGCTACACCTTC
CASSSGPDNYGYTF
>NA|TRBJ1-1|TRBV6-6|NA|14
TGTGCCAGCAGTCTCCGGACGGCGAACACTGAAGCTTTCTTT
CASSLRTANTEAFF
>NA|TRBJ2-1|TRBV2|TRBD2|14
TGTGCCAGCAGTGGTCAGCGGGGCGTCAATGAGCAGTTCTTC
CASSGQRGVNEQFF
>NA|TRBJ2-5|TRBV11-2|NA|15
TGTGCCAGCAGCTTGGGCAGGAGGTACCAAGAGACCCAGTACTTC
CASSLGRRYQETQYF
>NA|TRBJ2-1|TRBV4-1|TRBD2|17
TGCGCCAGCAGCATCCTAAGGCTAGCGGGGGGGCGGGATGAGCAGTTCTTC
CASSILRLAGGRDEQFF
>NA|TRBJ1-4|TRBV5-5|NA|14
TGTGCCAGCAGCATAGGACGGGCTAATGAAAAACTGTTTTTT
CASSIGRANEKLFF
>NA|TRBJ2-1|TRBV18|TRBD1|14
TGTGCCAGCTCACCATCCGGGACAGACAATGAGCAGTTCTTC
CASSPSGTDNEQFF
>few|TRBJ2-2|TRBV18|NA|15
TGTGCCAGCTCTCCGACGACAGGACCCACCGGGGAGCTGTTTTTT
CASSPTTGPTGELFF
>NA|TRBJ1-2|TRBV29-1|NA|10
TGCAGCGTTGACTCCCTTGGCTACACCTTC
CSVDSLGYTF